This TCR beta chain was sequenced during a study of blood T cell repertoires in COVID-19. The table lists this clone with a few counts. From germline, CDR1 is SEHNR and CDR2 FQNEAQ (reference sequence). The CDR3 covers 15 residues. Trimming took off 4 bases at V and 8 bases at J, with 20 bases between the two ends. The data were produced by immunoSEQ multiplex PCR, yet TCRdb's version contains in-frame clones alone and is incomplete. Of about 220,000 clones listed, about 87% were seen once; the top ten hold just over 2.5%. The source is a woman aged 25 to 45 who had recovered from COVID-19. The V call is TRBV7-9, the J call TRBJ1-2; D unresolved. Sequenced input: PBMCs or T cells enriched from blood (not recorded which). The CDR3 is CASSWEDPGNEGYTF. The CDR3 DNA sequence: TGTGCCAGCAGCTGGGAGGACCCGGGGAATGAAGGCTACACCTTC.